The clone carrying this TCR beta chain was counted between two and nine times. What it binds is unknown. The data belong to a study of T-cell reconstitution after alpha-beta-depleted transplantation in children. Unique molecular identifiers were built into the TCRbeta library. In TCRdb, the PCR reads were re-called with MiXCR into one record per CDR3 protein. The sample shows 580,000 or so distinct CDR3 sequences, 20% to 25% of them seen only once. Study-level findings and limits: Recipient T cells and thymic progenitors that survived were the source of the high TCRbeta diversity seen at day 60 in some patients. Reportedly, only several hundred clones from non-depleted graft cells drove alpha-beta T-cell counts at about two months.

This receptor was taken from a boy younger than two who had a stem cell transplant for acute myeloid leukemia, so the T cells may come from the graft donor. The material sequenced was PBMCs, mostly from graft donor cells, taken 360 days after TCRalphabeta/CD19-depleted stem cell transplant.

The CDR3 protein is CASAWGDGEKLFF. The CDR3 DNA sequence: TGTGCCTCGGCGTGGGGGGATGGTGAAAAACTGTTTTTT. The rearrangement uses TRBV19 and TRBJ1-4; D is perhaps TRBD1 (5 bases). The germline V and J ends were trimmed by 11 bases and 7 bases, with 17 bases remaining between them. This CDR3 comprises 13 residues. Germline assignment: CDR1 LNHDA and CDR2 SQIVND (reference sequence).